This entry concerns a single T cell receptor beta chain. Its antigen remains unidentified. No base quality values were provided; no much bigger clone lies one nucleotide off. This specimen belongs to a study of cytomegalovirus exposure and HLA in healthy donors (dated by TCRdb to about 2017). In the study overall: An earlier analysis of approximately 590 of the donors reported 250 to 300 Gb of sequence data and 100 million to 140 million unique TCR beta sequences from roughly 200 million T cells. An early release covering 550 to 650 HLA-typed donors comprised about 300 gigabases of sequencing data and some 79 million unique TCR sequences. The genetic ancestry cluster associated with self-reported Caucasian donors included about 84% of the roughly 390 genotyped donors. The study aimed to test whether cataloging public T cell receptors could reveal signatures of past pathogen exposure. The study used immunosequencing to profile the T cell repertoires of 666 subjects and linked those repertoires to cytomegalovirus serostatus. A separate validation cohort of roughly 130 different subjects was used in addition to the roughly 670-subject first cohort. To predict cytomegalovirus infection status, the study combined high-throughput TCR immunosequencing, statistical association of individual TCRs with disease status, and machine learning. To study patterns of TCR occurrence, a later analysis re-analyzed previously published TCR beta repertoires from 650 to 750 donors and added high-resolution HLA genotyping. In the later analysis, no new phenotypic data were used to find candidate immune exposures; instead, reliance was placed on TCR beta sequences and their occurrence across donors. An earlier analysis of 587 of the donors used high-throughput TCR beta sequencing to judge whether each TCR beta V gene segment behaved as functional or pseudogenic. Donor age, sex, ethnicity and CMV serostatus were compiled together with the repertoire data. A later genetic analysis used genome-wide SNP genotypes for about three fifths of the 666 donors, treating that subset as a discovery cohort. Every repertoire in the discovery cohort had been generated on one and the same sequencing platform. HLA typing covered class I and class II loci at four-digit resolution. Typing coverage differed by locus: A, B, C, DRB1 and DQB1 were typed in roughly 620-630 donors, DQA1 in 522, DPA1 in 606, and DPB1 in around 440. Roughly five DR-DQ haplotypes were handled as single units for association and clustering because linkage in the cohort was strong. Among 300 to 500 genotyped donors of the cohort, an average of roughly 230,000 unique TCR beta nucleotide sequences was sequenced per donor, of which approximately 19% were non-productive.

Measured from the cysteine to the phenylalanine, the CDR3 is 14 residues long. Left in the record is the CDR3 DNA by itself, 42 bases read in frame from the first base. CDR1 and CDR2, looked up from the germline V gene, are MNHNS and SASEGT. Trimming at the junction amounts to 1 base on V and 9 bases on J, and the germline ends lie 15 bases apart. Results and caveats for the whole study, not just this receptor: The presence/absence analyses assumed that sequencing depth was roughly uniform across donors, and that assumption may not be true. The authors suggested that the approach could potentially be extended to other disease states and immunological phenotypes. V-gene and J-gene trimming of TCR beta chains was associated with a missense DCLRE1C variant in a later genetic analysis, and the association was replicated in an independent cohort. A later analysis found that HLA-associated TCR beta chains were more clonally expanded and had lower generation probabilities than equally common non-associated chains. Because some donors lacked HLA typing at each locus, the association tests relied only on the typed subset. At a false discovery rate of 0.05, a later analysis linked around 15,000 TCR beta sequences to specific HLA alleles. According to a later analysis, parvovirus B19, influenza, CMV and Epstein-Barr virus appeared linked to several top co-occurrence clusters. According to a later analysis, most CMV-associated TCR beta chains appeared to be HLA-restricted, and the HLA associations seemed to be driven largely by CMV exposure. A later genetic analysis reported fewer N-insertions in productive TCRs among donors in an Asian-associated ancestry cluster than the roughly 620-donor mean. The earlier analysis of a few hundred of the donors excluded about 16 rarely observed V segments, including chromosome 9 orphons, because counts were too low. A further reported finding was that TCR beta sequences accurately predicted the HLA-A and HLA-B alleles for most subjects in the first cohort. Some IMGT-functional V segments, including TRBV6-2 and TRBV6-3, could not be distinguished by the 87-base-pair reads and were therefore excluded. Assigning TCR associations to individual alleles was difficult when HLA alleles, especially DR and DQ, strongly co-occurred. Only TCR beta chains were sequenced in this cohort, and the absence of alpha or paired-chain data limited detectable features. A group of highly shared sequence variants was considered likely to be a technical artifact of the sequencing pipeline. Linkage disequilibrium might explain the correlated functional status among segregating V segments, but an unknown experimental factor could not be ruled out. A later analysis found that TCR association rates varied across HLA loci, with DRB1 alleles showing the most associated TCRs and HLA-C alleles the fewest. Most TCR sequences were observed very rarely across donors, whereas some public TCRs were present in many individuals. In an earlier analysis of around 600 of the donors, most TCR beta V segments were observed in productive rearrangements about 87% or about 30% of the time, broadly matching IMGT annotations. Cytomegalovirus status was reported to be diagnosed by the classifier with high specificity and sensitivity in both the original and validation cohorts. A few of the identified cytomegalovirus-associated TCR beta chains were confirmed in vitro to be specific for cytomegalovirus antigens. In the study, some 160 TCR beta chains were listed as associated with cytomegalovirus. For the cohort, immune exposure information was limited to CMV serostatus.

The cohort consisted of hundreds of healthy bone marrow donors. Cohort members were all nominally healthy when sampled, although unrecorded immune exposures were likely present. The donor was CMV seropositive and was included in the group of 250 to 300 seropositive cohort members. A peripheral blood sample was collected from each donor, and TCR beta sequencing was performed on peripheral blood mononuclear cells. The Qiagen DNeasy Blood Extraction Kit was used to extract genomic DNA from the blood cell samples. Library creation used the immunoSEQ multiplex PCR assay. For the multiplex PCR, a mixture combining 60 forward primers for TCR Vbeta segments and 13 reverse primers for TCR Jbeta segments was used. The CDR3 region of rearranged TCR beta genes was amplified from genomic DNA by a multiplex PCR assay. Amplified TCR beta libraries were sequenced as 87-base-pair reads on the Illumina HiSeq System. Processing in the source paper ran as follows. A later analysis counted approximately 74 million unique TCR beta chains across the roughly 700 repertoires, and some 11 million of these chains were shared by at least two donors. To remove PCR and sequencing errors, raw reads were error-corrected and collapsed into unique sequences using a nearest-neighbor algorithm that merged closely related sequences. Alignment of CDR3 sequences to IMGT reference sequences was used to assign V, D and J gene segments. For a sequence to be retained, a match of at least six nucleotides was required to both a V gene segment and a J gene segment. A rearrangement was called productive if the CDR3 had no stop codons and remained in frame with V and J, and every other rearrangement was called non-productive. Following IMGT convention, CDR3 was defined as the stretch from the second conserved V-encoded cysteine up to the conserved J-encoded phenylalanine. Sequences without an unambiguous match to a single V gene segment were excluded from the earlier analysis of over 500 of the donors. In an earlier analysis of 587 of the donors, V segments were called functional above 56.7% productive rearrangements and were called segregating when the between-donor standard deviation exceeded 5%. A statistical classification framework was built to diagnose cytomegalovirus status from the catalog of TCR beta chain sequences. In a later analysis, TCR nucleotide sequences were compared against IMGT/GENE-DB human TR gene sequences so that V and J genes could be assigned. The TCRdist pipeline was used in a later analysis to assign CDR3 sequences and most-parsimonious VDJ recombination scenarios. A later analysis defined each TCR beta chain by its CDR3 amino acid sequence plus V-gene family, and excluded reads lacking a unique V-gene family. A later analysis removed 500 to 600 highly shared, low-generation-probability nucleotide sequences to deal with suspected cross-contamination and a sequencing artifact. A later analysis calculated a clonal expansion index for each public chain from normalized within-repertoire ranks of inferred template counts. Generation probabilities in a later analysis came from a VDJ recombination model fitted to out-of-frame rearrangements, and those results were checked against IGoR. In a later analysis, TCR-TCR, TCR-HLA and TCR-CMV co-occurrence was scored with hypergeometric tests, and a repertoire-size bias correction was applied to TCR pairs. False discovery rates were estimated in a later analysis by permuting HLA or CMV assignments 20 times. In a later analysis, co-occurring TCRs were grouped with DBSCAN, and TCRdist sequence similarity was added when clustering was performed within HLA-allele-positive subsets. Repertoires with fewer than 30,000 or more than 120,000 public chains were left out of co-occurrence clustering, as were about 5 repertoires with anomalous nucleotide sharing. In its TCRdb copy, this immuneACCESS table keeps in-frame sequences only and misses some clones. Where compared with another copy, unresolved V genes explain less than half of these, and the others have no known cause. V and J calls and clone size are those listed in that table; D and trimming were worked out from the DNA. Recorded for this sample are around 160,000 clones; 75% to 90% of them occurred a single time. Almost 9.5% of the sample comes from the top ten.

Source material: PBMCs. The sequence joins TRBV6-1 to TRBJ1-2; the D gene identity is not certain. The sequence was collected from a man aged 18 to 29 in good health and CMV-seropositive. The CDR3 corresponds to CASSEGQEERSYTF. Here is the DNA: TGTGCCAGCAGTGAAGGTCAGGAAGAAAGGAGCTACACCTTC.